A single sample is the source of the 26 T cell receptor beta chains below, sequenced in a study of blood T cell repertoires in COVID-19. Sequencing was performed with immunoSEQ multiplex PCR; in TCRdb, only in-frame clones are kept and a portion is missing. The sample lists 60,000 to 65,000 clones; about 90% were seen once. The specimen was peripheral blood. These receptors came from a human donor with active COVID-19. The donor label of this sample is uncertain.

This sequence joins TRBV5-1 and TRBJ2-1, with 7 bases that match TRBD1. The V gene's germline CDR1 is SGHRS and CDR2 YFSETQ. The V and J ends lost 4 bases and 2 bases, in that order; junction bases with no gene match: 9. This CDR3 contains 16 residues. CDR3 DNA sequence: TGCGCCAGCAGCCCCCCCGACAGGGAGCCCTACAATGAGCAGTTCTTC. Encoded protein: CASSPPDREPYNEQFF.

This chain links TRBV27 with TRBJ2-2, with 12 bases aligning to TRBD2. Germline lookup yields CDR1 MNHEY and CDR2 SMNVEV (reference sequence). The CDR3 is 17 residues long. V trimming: 4 bases; J trimming: 0 bases; junction bases outside the gene matches: 3. CDR3 bases: TGTGCCAGCAGTTCGACTAGCGGGAGAGCGAACACCGGGGAGCTGTTTTTT. It translates to CASSSTSGRANTGELFF.

This clone was seen a single time. Here the CDR3 DNA reads TGTGCCAGCAACCAGGGGCCCCTGAACACTGAAGCTTTCTTT. Translation gives CASNQGPLNTEAFF. The rearrangement uses TRBV25-1 and TRBJ1-1, with D possibly TRBD1 on 6 matching bases. V gave up 7 bases and J gave up 0 bases, with 12 bases separating them. Germline V lookup: CDR1 MGHDK, CDR2 SYGVNS. This CDR3 comprises 14 residues.

The chain uses TRBV5-4 and TRBJ1-5, with 7 bases matching TRBD1. CDR1 and CDR2 (germline): SGHNT, YYREEE (reference sequence). The CDR3 extends over 14 amino acids. With V trimmed by 4 bases and J by 5 bases, 6 bases remained unmatched. The chain's CDR3 is CASSAGGKDQPQHF. The CDR3 DNA reads TGTGCCAGCAGCGCAGGGGGGAAGGATCAGCCCCAGCATTTT. Full variable domain (missing parts from reference TRBV5-4 and TRBJ1-5): ETGVTQSPTHLIKTRGQQVTLRCSSQSGHNTVSWYQQALGQGPQFIFQYYREEENGRGNFPPRFSGLQFPNYSSELNVNALELDDSALYLCASSAGGKDQPQHFGDGTRLSIL.

This chain connects TRBV6-5 to TRBJ1-5; 12 bases fit TRBD1. Germline lookup yields CDR1 MNHEY and CDR2 SVGAGI. V lost 6 bases, J lost 6 bases, and 6 bases stayed unmatched. CDR3 length: 15 amino acids. CDR3: CASREGQGARQPQHF. Here the CDR3 DNA reads TGTGCCAGCAGGGAGGGACAGGGGGCTCGTCAGCCCCAGCATTTT.

CDR3 in DNA: TGCGCCAGCAGCTTGGAGGGGCGGGAAAGCAATGAGCAGTTCTTC. Its protein product is CASSLEGRESNEQFF. The gene calls are TRBV5-1 and TRBJ2-1, with TRBD2 as a possible D gene (6 bases). Germline lookup yields CDR1 SGHRS and CDR2 YFSETQ. V lost 0 bases and J lost 6, with 13 bases in between. The CDR3 length is 15 residues.

V usage is TRBV4-2 and J usage is TRBJ2-2; 9 nucleotides agree with TRBD1. The CDR3 contains 16 residues. Germline CDR1 reads LGHNA; CDR2 reads YNFKEQ. With V trimmed by 4 bases and J by 4 bases, 7 bases remained unmatched. The CDR3, as DNA: TGTGCCAGCAGCCTAGGGGGGACAGGGATCACCGGGGAGCTGTTTTTT. It codes for CASSLGGTGITGELFF.

This rearrangement joins TRBV6-2 or TRBV6-3 to TRBJ1-5; D not certain. Trimming removed 6 bases from V and 0 bases from J, with 15 bases in between. Germline CDR1 MNHEY, CDR2 SVGEGT. This CDR3 region has 16 residues. The DNA for the CDR3 is TGTGCCAGCAGCCGGTTCGCGGGGATTAGCAATCAGCCCCAGCATTTT. It specifies CASSRFAGISNQPQHF.

The chain uses TRBV14 and TRBJ1-2; 7 bases align to TRBD1. CDR3 length equals 15 residues. Losses at the gene ends were 3 bases for V and 5 bases for J; bases not matched to a gene: 9. Per the germline V gene, CDR1 is SGHDN and CDR2 is FVKESK. The CDR3 loop reads CASSHRDRNLYGYTF. The CDR3 DNA follows: TGTGCCAGCAGCCACCGGGACAGAAATTTGTATGGCTACACCTTC.

V and J are TRBV24-1 and TRBJ2-2, with D unresolved. CDR1 and CDR2 (germline): KGHDR, SFDVKD. This CDR3 contains 12 residues. Trimming left V 10 bases short and J 1 base short, with 6 bases between. The CDR3 region is CATAGNTGELFF. As DNA, the CDR3 is TGTGCCACGGCAGGGAACACCGGGGAGCTGTTTTTT.

This clone showed up just a few times. The V and J genes are TRBV6-1 and TRBJ1-3, with D possibly TRBD1 on 5 matching bases. The CDR3 extends over 16 amino acids. V shed 4 bases and J shed 3 bases, with 16 bases lying between them. Germline V gene sequence: CDR1 MNHNS, CDR2 SASEGT. The CDR3 DNA reads TGTGCCAGCAGTGTCGTATCCGGGGGTTATGGAAACACCATATATTTT. The encoded protein is CASSVVSGGYGNTIYF.

The gene calls are TRBV10-3 and TRBJ2-5; D not resolved. Germline values: CDR1 ENHRY, CDR2 SYGVKD. V lost 3 bases and J lost 7, with 12 bases in between. This CDR3 spans 13 amino acids. The CDR3: CAISDSSAATQYF. For the CDR3, the DNA is TGTGCCATCAGTGATTCTTCCGCGGCGACCCAGTACTTC.

The J gene is TRBJ2-1, the V gene TRBV7-9; a weak D match, TRBD2 (6 bases). V lost 7 bases and J 4 bases, leaving 20 bases between the germline ends. This CDR3 comprises 16 residues. Germline V CDR1 and CDR2: SEHNR, FQNEAQ (reference sequence). CDR3 protein: CASNRPLARGYNEQFF. The CDR3 DNA reads as TGTGCCAGCAACAGACCACTAGCCAGAGGATACAATGAGCAGTTCTTC.

J is TRBJ2-1 and V is TRBV5-4, with D hard to call. Trimming shortened V by 0 bases and J by 5 bases, and 6 bases separated the two germline ends. CDR1 is SGHNT and CDR2 is YYREEE in the germline V gene (reference sequence). The length of the CDR3 is 13 residues. CDR3 loop: CASSLEPNNEQFF. Here the CDR3 DNA reads TGTGCCAGCAGCTTGGAACCTAACAATGAGCAGTTCTTC.

The chain is built from TRBV15 and TRBJ1-4; D ambiguous. The CDR3 runs 17 residues. Germline values: CDR1 LNHNV, CDR2 YYDKDF (reference sequence). Trimming took 1 base from V and 4 from J, leaving 16 bases between them. CDR3 residues: CATSRAPPGGGNEKLFF. The CDR3 region has the DNA TGTGCCACCAGCAGAGCCCCCCCGGGAGGAGGTAATGAAAAACTGTTTTTT.

The chain recombines TRBV28 with TRBJ2-7; the match to TRBD2 covers 11 bases. The junction had 6 bases not matched to a gene; V was cut back by 5 bases and J by 3 bases. CDR1 is MDHEN, CDR2 SYDVKM, per germline. CDR3 size: 15 residues. The CDR3 coding sequence is TGTGCCAGCAGTATAAGACTAGCGGGGTACTACGAGCAGTACTTC. It translates to CASSIRLAGYYEQYF. The variable domain in full, completed from reference TRBV28 and TRBJ2-7, reads DVKVTQSSRYLVKRTGEKVFLECVQDMDHENMFWYRQDPGLGLRLIYFSYDVKMKEKGDIPEGYSVSREKKERFSLILESASTNQTSMYLCASSIRLAGYYEQYFGPGTRLTVT.

This chain joins TRBV13 and TRBJ2-1, with a tentative D call TRBD2 (6 bases). V lost 5 bases, J lost 3 bases, and 8 bases lay in between. Germline V CDR1 and CDR2: PRHDT, FYEKMQ (reference sequence). The CDR3 contains 13 residues. CDR3 protein: CASSEGLYNEQFF. DNA for the CDR3: TGTGCCAGCAGCGAGGGACTCTACAATGAGCAGTTCTTC.

For the CDR3, the DNA is TGTGCCAGCAGCTTGGGACAGGGCTATGGCTACACCTTC. Protein product: CASSLGQGYGYTF. V usage is TRBV7-2 and J usage is TRBJ1-2; 9 bases agree with TRBD1. V was clipped by 3 bases and J by 4 bases; unmatched bases: 0. From germline, CDR1 is SGHTA and CDR2 FQGNSA. The CDR3 consists of 13 residues. Supplemented by reference TRBV7-2 and TRBJ1-2, the full variable domain reads GAGVSQSPSNKVTEKGKDVELRCDPISGHTALYWYRQSLGQGLEFLIYFQGNSAPDKSGLPSDRFSAERTGGSVSTLTIQRTQQEDSAVYLCASSLGQGYGYTFGSGTRLTVV.

The chain employs TRBV24-1 and TRBJ2-1; 7 nucleotides line up with TRBD1. The CDR3 is 15 residues long. The germline V gene has CDR1 KGHDR and CDR2 SFDVKD. Trimming at V came to 4 bases and at J to 3 bases, leaving 5 bases not matched to a gene. The CDR3 bases are TGTGCCACCAGTGAGCAGGGGGACAGCTACAATGAGCAGTTCTTC. Its protein is CATSEQGDSYNEQFF.

This clone was counted a single time. This chain links TRBV7-3 with TRBJ1-2; 11 bases map to TRBD1. The junction had 12 bases not matched to a gene; V was cut back by 5 bases and J by 7 bases. The CDR3 sequence is 16 residues long. Germline CDR1 reads SGHTA; CDR2 reads FQGTGA. CDR3 DNA: TGTGCCAGCAGCCGGAACCGGGACAGGGGGTCGGTTGGCTACACCTTC. Its translation is CASSRNRDRGSVGYTF.

The chain carries TRBV5-8 and TRBJ1-3, with 8 bases that match TRBD1. V trimming: 4 bases; J trimming: 2 bases; junction bases outside the gene matches: 2. Germline CDR1 is SGHTS and CDR2 is YDEGEE. This CDR3 is 14 amino acids long. Written as DNA, the CDR3 is TGTGCCAGCAGCCCCAGGGGGCCTGGAAACACCATATATTTT. It codes for CASSPRGPGNTIYF.

The chain uses TRBV27 and TRBJ2-6; D is unresolved. Germline loops: CDR1 MNHEY, CDR2 SMNVEV (reference sequence). V lost 8 bases to trimming and J lost 0 bases, with 8 bases between them. The CDR3 is 14 residues long. The CDR3 DNA reads TGTGCCAGCGCTAAAAGCTCTGGGGCCAACGTCCTGACTTTC. Protein: CASAKSSGANVLTF.

The CDR3 DNA reads as TGTGCCTGGAGGTCGGGAGGGTACCCCTACGAGCAGTACTTC. Its translation is CAWRSGGYPYEQYF. The rearrangement links TRBV30 to TRBJ2-7; 8 bases are shared with TRBD2. CDR3 size: 14 residues. Germline CDR1 reads GTSNPN; CDR2 reads SVGIG (reference sequence). J gave up 2 bases and V 3 bases, and 6 bases lay outside the gene matches.

This clone has only a few counts. The rearrangement uses TRBV5-1 and TRBJ2-2; 8 nucleotides match TRBD1. Germline V gene lookup returns CDR1 SGHRS and CDR2 YFSETQ. This CDR3 comprises 15 residues. V was pared by 0 bases and J by 3 bases, with 1 base of the junction left unmatched. The CDR3 DNA reads TGCGCCAGCAGCTTGGACAGGGGGGACACCGGGGAGCTGTTTTTT. This gives the protein CASSLDRGDTGELFF.

The chain links TRBV13 to TRBJ2-2; the D is unclear. CDR3 length: 15 residues. The germline V gene encodes CDR1 PRHDT and CDR2 FYEKMQ (reference sequence). The ends were cut back, 4 bases at V and 4 bases at J, with 13 bases in the middle. The CDR3 is CASSSEGAGTGELFF. The CDR3 coding sequence is TGTGCCAGCAGCTCCGAAGGAGCTGGCACCGGGGAGCTGTTTTTT.

V gene TRBV7-8 combines with J gene TRBJ2-1, with 8 bases identical to TRBD2. The CDR3 is 16 residues long. With V trimmed by 2 bases and J by 5 bases, 8 bases remained unmatched. Per germline, CDR1 SGHVS and CDR2 FQNEAQ. In nucleotides, the CDR3 is TGTGCCAGCAGCTTACGCCAAGGCGGGGGGAACAATGAGCAGTTCTTC. Protein product: CASSLRQGGGNNEQFF. Filled out from reference TRBV7-8 and TRBJ2-1, the complete variable domain reads GAGVSQSPRYKVAKRGQDVALRCDPISGHVSLFWYQQALGQGPEFLTYFQNEAQLDKSGLPSDRFFAERPEGSVSTLKIQRTQQEDSAVYLCASSLRQGGGNNEQFFGPGTRLTVL.